Listed below are T cell receptor beta chains from one sample, sequenced in a study of T cell responses to AZD1222 COVID-19 vaccine. TCRdb's table, derived via immunoSEQ multiplex PCR, lists solely in-frame clones and lacks some. The sample lists roughly 97,000 clones, roughly 93% occurring once. Specimen: peripheral blood, collected on day 0 of AZD1222 vaccination. Receptor source: an adult in good health. CDR3s include the opening cysteine and the closing phenylalanine or tryptophan. A D gene is named only where the DNA matches it firmly. Size tells how often a clone was seen (once, few, many) or the class of an expanded clone, and some rows leave it out.

TRBV14	.	.	TRBJ2-3	TGTGCCAGCAGCCAAGGGAACATGCACACAGATACGCAGTATTTT	CASSQGNMHTDTQYF
TRBV28	.	.	TRBJ1-6	TGTGCCACCCGAATCGGGGCGGGTAATTCACCCCTCCACTTT	CATRIGAGNSPLHF
TRBV7-2	TRBD1	few	TRBJ1-3	TGTGCCAGCAGGGACAGGGGGTTCTCTGGAAACACCATATATTTT	CASRDRGFSGNTIYF
TRBV5-5	.	.	TRBJ1-1	TGTGCCAGCAGGCGGAGGACAGAGAACACTGAAGCTTTCTTT	CASRRRTENTEAFF
TRBV29-1	.	.	TRBJ1-6	TGCAGCGTCCGGGACTCGGATAATTCACCCCTCCACTTT	CSVRDSDNSPLHF
TRBV7-2	.	few	TRBJ1-1	TGTGCCAGCAGCGAAAACACTGAAGCTTTCTTT	CASSENTEAFF
TRBV28	.	.	TRBJ1-1	TGTGCCAGCAGGACTTTTGGCTGGACTGAAGCTTTCTTT	CASRTFGWTEAFF
TRBV19	TRBD1	.	TRBJ1-1	TGTGCCAGTAGTGGGACAGGGGGAAACACTGAAGCTTTCTTT	CASSGTGGNTEAFF
TRBV13	.	.	TRBJ1-4	TGTGCCAGCAGCTTAAGGCAGTTCGAGCGGGGGCCTAATGAAAAACTGTTTTTT	CASSLRQFERGPNEKLFF
TRBV2	TRBD1	.	TRBJ2-7	TGTGCCAGCAGTGAAGTGGGACCACAGGGGTTCTCCTACGAGCAGTACTTC	CASSEVGPQGFSYEQYF
TRBV2	.	.	TRBJ1-4	TGTGCCAGCAGTGATTATAATGAAAAACTGTTTTTT	CASSDYNEKLFF
TRBV24-1	TRBD2	once	TRBJ2-3	TGTGCCACCACGGCGGGAGGGCCAACAGATACGCAGTATTTT	CATTAGGPTDTQYF
TRBV7-6	TRBD2	.	TRBJ2-1	TGTGCCAGCAGCTTAGGGACTAGCGGATACAATGAGCAGTTCTTC	CASSLGTSGYNEQFF